The following is a T cell receptor beta chain sequence with its context. One entry per CDR3 protein, called by TCRdb with MiXCR from the RACE reads. The sample carries about 120,000 distinct CDR3 sequences, approximately 13% recorded once. These data belong to a study of human T cells and chemical hapten exposure. Time point noted: pre-sensitization, week 0. Specified treatment: therapeutic diphenylcyclopropenone sensitization with weekly scalp DPC. The sequence was obtained from a woman aged 18-29 years with alopecia areata. Some clones in this sample may be carry-over from other donors' samples. This sample comprised whole blood, obtained in connection with sensitization to the hapten diphenylcyclopropenone (DPC).

CDR3 nucleotides: TGTGCCACCAGTGATCCCCCAGGGGCCGGAGATACGCAGTATTTT. Translated: CATSDPPGAGDTQYF. V usage is TRBV24-1 and J usage is TRBJ2-3, with a weak D call TRBD1 (6 bases). In germline, CDR1 is KGHDR, CDR2 SFDVKD. Trimming stripped 3 bases from V and 5 bases from J, with 14 bases between. The CDR3 extends over 15 amino acids.